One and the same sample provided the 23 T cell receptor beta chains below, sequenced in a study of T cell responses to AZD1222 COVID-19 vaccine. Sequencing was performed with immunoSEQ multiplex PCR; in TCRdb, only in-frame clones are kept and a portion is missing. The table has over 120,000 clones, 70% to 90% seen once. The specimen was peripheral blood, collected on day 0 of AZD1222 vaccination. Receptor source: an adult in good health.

The CDR3 DNA reads as TGTGCCAGCAGCTTAAGGGGGGAACTTATTGCCAACGTCCTGACTTTC. Its translation is CASSLRGELIANVLTF. The chain recombines TRBV7-2 with TRBJ2-6; the D gene could be TRBD1 or TRBD2 (6 bases each). Germline V lookup: CDR1 SGHTA, CDR2 FQGNSA. V was pared by 2 bases and J by 7 bases, with 15 bases between. The CDR3 length is 16 residues. The whole variable domain, remainder taken from reference TRBV7-2 and TRBJ2-6, is GAGVSQSPSNKVTEKGKDVELRCDPISGHTALYWYRQSLGQGLEFLIYFQGNSAPDKSGLPSDRFSAERTGGSVSTLTIQRTQQEDSAVYLCASSLRGELIANVLTFGAGSRLTVL.

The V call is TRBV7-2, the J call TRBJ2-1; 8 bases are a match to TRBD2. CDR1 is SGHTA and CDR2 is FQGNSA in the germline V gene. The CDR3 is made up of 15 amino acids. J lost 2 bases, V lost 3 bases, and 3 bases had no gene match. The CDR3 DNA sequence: TGTGCCAGCAGCTTTGCGGGGGGTACCTACAATGAGCAGTTCTTC. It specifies CASSFAGGTYNEQFF.

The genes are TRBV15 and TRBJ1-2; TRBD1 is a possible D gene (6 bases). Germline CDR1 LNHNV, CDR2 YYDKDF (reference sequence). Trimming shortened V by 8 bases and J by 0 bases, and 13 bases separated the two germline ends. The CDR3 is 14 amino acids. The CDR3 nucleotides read TGTGCCACCCGGAGAACAGGGCCTAACTATGGCTACACCTTC. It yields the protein CATRRTGPNYGYTF. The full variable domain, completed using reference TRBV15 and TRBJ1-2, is DAMVIQNPRYQVTQFGKPVTLSCSQTLNHNVMYWYQQKSSQAPKLLFHYYDKDFNNEADTPDNFQSRRPNTSFCFLDIRSPGLGDTAMYLCATRRTGPNYGYTFGSGTRLTVV.

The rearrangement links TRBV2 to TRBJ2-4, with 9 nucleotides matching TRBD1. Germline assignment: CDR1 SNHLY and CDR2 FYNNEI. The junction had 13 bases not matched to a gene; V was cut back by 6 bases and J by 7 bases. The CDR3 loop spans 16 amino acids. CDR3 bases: TGTGCCAGCAGAGACTCTGGGACAGGGAATAAGAACATTCAGTACTTC. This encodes CASRDSGTGNKNIQYF.

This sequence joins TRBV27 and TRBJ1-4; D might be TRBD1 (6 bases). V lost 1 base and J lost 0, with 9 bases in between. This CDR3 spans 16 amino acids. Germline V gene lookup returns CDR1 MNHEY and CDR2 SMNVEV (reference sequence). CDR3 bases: TGTGCCAGCAGTTTATGGGGGACATCAACTAATGAAAAACTGTTTTTT. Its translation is CASSLWGTSTNEKLFF.

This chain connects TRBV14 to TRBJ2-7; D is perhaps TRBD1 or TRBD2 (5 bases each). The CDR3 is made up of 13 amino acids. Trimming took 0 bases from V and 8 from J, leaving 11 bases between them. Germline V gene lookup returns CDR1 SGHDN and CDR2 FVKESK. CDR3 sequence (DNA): TGTGCCAGCAGCCAAGAACGGCAGGGACAGCAGTACTTC. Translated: CASSQERQGQQYF.

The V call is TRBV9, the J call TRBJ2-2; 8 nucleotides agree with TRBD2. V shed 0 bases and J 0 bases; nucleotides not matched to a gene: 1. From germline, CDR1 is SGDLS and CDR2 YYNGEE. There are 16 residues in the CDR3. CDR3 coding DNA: TGTGCCAGCAGCGTAGGACTAGCGACGAACACCGGGGAGCTGTTTTTT. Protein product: CASSVGLATNTGELFF. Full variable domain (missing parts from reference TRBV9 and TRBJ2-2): DSGVTQTPKHLITATGQRVTLRCSPRSGDLSVYWYQQSLDQGLQFLIQYYNGEERAKGNILERFSAQQFPDLHSELNLSSLELGDSALYFCASSVGLATNTGELFFGEGSRLTVL.

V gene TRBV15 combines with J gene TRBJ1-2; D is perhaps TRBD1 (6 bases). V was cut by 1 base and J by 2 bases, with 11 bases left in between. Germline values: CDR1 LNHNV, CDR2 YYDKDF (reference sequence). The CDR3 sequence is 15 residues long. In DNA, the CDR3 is TGTGCCACCAGCAGAGGGGGCAGGGGAAACTATGGCTACACCTTC. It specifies CATSRGGRGNYGYTF.

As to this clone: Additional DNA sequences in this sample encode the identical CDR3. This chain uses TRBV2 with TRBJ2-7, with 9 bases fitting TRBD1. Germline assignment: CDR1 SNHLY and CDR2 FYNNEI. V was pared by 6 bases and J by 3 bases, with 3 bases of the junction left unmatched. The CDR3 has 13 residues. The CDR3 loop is CASRGTGSYEQYF. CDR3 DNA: TGTGCCAGCAGGGGGACAGGGAGCTACGAGCAGTACTTC.

This CDR3 reads CASSQPPRTLNQPQHF. In DNA form, the CDR3 reads TGCGCCAGCAGTCAACCGCCCCGGACCCTCAATCAGCCCCAGCATTTT. The chain carries TRBV23-1 and TRBJ1-5; D gene uncertain. TRBV23-1 is placed among ORFs of uncertain function. The CDR3 extends over 16 amino acids. V shed 2 bases and J shed 3 bases, with 14 bases lying between them.

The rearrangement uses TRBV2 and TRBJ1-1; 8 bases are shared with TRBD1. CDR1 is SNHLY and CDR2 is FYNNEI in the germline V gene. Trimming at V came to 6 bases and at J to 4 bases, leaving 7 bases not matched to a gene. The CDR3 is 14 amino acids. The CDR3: CASRKQGDGTEAFF. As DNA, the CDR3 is TGTGCCAGCAGGAAACAGGGGGACGGCACTGAAGCTTTCTTT.

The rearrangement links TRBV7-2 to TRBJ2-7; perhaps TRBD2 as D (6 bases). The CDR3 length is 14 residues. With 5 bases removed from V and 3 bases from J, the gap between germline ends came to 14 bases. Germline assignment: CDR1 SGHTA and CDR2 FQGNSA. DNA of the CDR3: TGTGCCAGCAGCCCGACGGCGGGAAACTACGAGCAGTACTTC. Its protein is CASSPTAGNYEQYF.

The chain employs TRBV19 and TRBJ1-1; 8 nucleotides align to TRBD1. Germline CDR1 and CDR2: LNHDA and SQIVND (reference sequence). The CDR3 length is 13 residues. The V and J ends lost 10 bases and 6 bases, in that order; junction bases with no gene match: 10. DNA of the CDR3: TGTGCCACCAAAAGGCAGGGGGCGTCTGAAGCTTTCTTT. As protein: CATKRQGASEAFF.

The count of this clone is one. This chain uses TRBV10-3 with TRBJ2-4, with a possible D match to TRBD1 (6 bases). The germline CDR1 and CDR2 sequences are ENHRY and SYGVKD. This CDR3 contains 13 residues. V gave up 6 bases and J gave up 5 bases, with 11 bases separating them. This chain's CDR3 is CAIRGGGENIQYF. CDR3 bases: TGTGCCATCAGAGGGGGTGGGGAAAACATTCAGTACTTC.

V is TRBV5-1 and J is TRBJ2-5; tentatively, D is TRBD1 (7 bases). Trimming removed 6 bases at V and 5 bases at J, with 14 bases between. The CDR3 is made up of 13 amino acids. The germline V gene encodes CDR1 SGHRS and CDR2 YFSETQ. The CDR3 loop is CASTLEGAETQYF. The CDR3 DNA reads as TGCGCCAGCACCCTGGAGGGGGCGGAGACCCAGTACTTC. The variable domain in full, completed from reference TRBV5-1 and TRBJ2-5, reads KAGVTQTPRYLIKTRGQQVTLSCSPISGHRSVSWYQQTPGQGLQFLFEYFSETQRNKGNFPGRFSGRQFSNSRSEMNVSTLELGDSALYLCASTLEGAETQYFGPGTRLLVL.

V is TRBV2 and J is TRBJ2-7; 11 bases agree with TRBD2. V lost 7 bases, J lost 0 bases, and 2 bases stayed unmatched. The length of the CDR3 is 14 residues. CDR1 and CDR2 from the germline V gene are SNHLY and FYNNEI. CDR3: CASITSGSSYEQYF. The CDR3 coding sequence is TGTGCCAGCATTACTAGCGGGAGCTCCTACGAGCAGTACTTC.

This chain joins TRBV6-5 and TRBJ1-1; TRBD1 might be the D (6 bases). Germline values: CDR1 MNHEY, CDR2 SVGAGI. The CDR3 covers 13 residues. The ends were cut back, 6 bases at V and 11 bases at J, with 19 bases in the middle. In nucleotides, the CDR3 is TGTGCCAGCAGCCTGGGGGCGGGGCTAAGGGCTTTCTTT. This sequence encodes CASSLGAGLRAFF.

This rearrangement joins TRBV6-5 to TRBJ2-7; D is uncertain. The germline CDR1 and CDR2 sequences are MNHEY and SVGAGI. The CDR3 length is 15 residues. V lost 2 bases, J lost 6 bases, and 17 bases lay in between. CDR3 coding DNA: TGTGCCAGCAGTTACCACCAAGATGCCCAAGGCGAGCAGTACTTC. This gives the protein CASSYHQDAQGEQYF.

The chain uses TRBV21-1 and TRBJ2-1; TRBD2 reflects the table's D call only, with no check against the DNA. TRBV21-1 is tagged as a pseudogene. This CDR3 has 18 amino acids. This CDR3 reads CASSYIPGLAGDYNEQFF. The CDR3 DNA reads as TGTGCCAGCAGTTACATACCGGGACTAGCGGGAGACTACAATGAGCAGTTCTTC.

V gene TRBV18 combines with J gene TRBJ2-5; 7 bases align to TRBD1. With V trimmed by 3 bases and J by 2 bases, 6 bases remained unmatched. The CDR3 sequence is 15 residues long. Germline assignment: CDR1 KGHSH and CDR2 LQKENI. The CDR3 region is CASSPPGQQQETQYF. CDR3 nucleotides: TGTGCCAGCTCACCTCCGGGACAGCAACAAGAGACCCAGTACTTC.

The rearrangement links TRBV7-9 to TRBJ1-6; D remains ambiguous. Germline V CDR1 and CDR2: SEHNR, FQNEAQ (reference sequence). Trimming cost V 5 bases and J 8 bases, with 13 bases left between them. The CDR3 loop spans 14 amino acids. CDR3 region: CASSRGVWDSPLHF. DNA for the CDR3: TGTGCCAGCAGCCGCGGGGTTTGGGATTCACCCCTCCACTTT.

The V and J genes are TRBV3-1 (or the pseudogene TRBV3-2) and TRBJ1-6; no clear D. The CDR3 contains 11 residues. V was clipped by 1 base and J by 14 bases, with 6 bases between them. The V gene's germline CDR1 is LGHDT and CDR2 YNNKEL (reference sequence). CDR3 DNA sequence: TGTGCCAGCAGCCAAGTTGGTTCCCTCCACTTT. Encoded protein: CASSQVGSLHF.

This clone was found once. CDR3 sequence (DNA): TGTGCCAGCAGCTGGACACTGAACACTGAAGCTTTCTTT. This translates into CASSWTLNTEAFF. The chain is built from TRBV5-5 and TRBJ1-1, with TRBD1 as a possible D gene (5 bases). The CDR3 contains 13 residues. The V gene lost 3 bases and the J gene lost 0 bases, with 6 bases spanning the gap. Germline V lookup: CDR1 SGHKS, CDR2 YYEKEE (reference sequence).